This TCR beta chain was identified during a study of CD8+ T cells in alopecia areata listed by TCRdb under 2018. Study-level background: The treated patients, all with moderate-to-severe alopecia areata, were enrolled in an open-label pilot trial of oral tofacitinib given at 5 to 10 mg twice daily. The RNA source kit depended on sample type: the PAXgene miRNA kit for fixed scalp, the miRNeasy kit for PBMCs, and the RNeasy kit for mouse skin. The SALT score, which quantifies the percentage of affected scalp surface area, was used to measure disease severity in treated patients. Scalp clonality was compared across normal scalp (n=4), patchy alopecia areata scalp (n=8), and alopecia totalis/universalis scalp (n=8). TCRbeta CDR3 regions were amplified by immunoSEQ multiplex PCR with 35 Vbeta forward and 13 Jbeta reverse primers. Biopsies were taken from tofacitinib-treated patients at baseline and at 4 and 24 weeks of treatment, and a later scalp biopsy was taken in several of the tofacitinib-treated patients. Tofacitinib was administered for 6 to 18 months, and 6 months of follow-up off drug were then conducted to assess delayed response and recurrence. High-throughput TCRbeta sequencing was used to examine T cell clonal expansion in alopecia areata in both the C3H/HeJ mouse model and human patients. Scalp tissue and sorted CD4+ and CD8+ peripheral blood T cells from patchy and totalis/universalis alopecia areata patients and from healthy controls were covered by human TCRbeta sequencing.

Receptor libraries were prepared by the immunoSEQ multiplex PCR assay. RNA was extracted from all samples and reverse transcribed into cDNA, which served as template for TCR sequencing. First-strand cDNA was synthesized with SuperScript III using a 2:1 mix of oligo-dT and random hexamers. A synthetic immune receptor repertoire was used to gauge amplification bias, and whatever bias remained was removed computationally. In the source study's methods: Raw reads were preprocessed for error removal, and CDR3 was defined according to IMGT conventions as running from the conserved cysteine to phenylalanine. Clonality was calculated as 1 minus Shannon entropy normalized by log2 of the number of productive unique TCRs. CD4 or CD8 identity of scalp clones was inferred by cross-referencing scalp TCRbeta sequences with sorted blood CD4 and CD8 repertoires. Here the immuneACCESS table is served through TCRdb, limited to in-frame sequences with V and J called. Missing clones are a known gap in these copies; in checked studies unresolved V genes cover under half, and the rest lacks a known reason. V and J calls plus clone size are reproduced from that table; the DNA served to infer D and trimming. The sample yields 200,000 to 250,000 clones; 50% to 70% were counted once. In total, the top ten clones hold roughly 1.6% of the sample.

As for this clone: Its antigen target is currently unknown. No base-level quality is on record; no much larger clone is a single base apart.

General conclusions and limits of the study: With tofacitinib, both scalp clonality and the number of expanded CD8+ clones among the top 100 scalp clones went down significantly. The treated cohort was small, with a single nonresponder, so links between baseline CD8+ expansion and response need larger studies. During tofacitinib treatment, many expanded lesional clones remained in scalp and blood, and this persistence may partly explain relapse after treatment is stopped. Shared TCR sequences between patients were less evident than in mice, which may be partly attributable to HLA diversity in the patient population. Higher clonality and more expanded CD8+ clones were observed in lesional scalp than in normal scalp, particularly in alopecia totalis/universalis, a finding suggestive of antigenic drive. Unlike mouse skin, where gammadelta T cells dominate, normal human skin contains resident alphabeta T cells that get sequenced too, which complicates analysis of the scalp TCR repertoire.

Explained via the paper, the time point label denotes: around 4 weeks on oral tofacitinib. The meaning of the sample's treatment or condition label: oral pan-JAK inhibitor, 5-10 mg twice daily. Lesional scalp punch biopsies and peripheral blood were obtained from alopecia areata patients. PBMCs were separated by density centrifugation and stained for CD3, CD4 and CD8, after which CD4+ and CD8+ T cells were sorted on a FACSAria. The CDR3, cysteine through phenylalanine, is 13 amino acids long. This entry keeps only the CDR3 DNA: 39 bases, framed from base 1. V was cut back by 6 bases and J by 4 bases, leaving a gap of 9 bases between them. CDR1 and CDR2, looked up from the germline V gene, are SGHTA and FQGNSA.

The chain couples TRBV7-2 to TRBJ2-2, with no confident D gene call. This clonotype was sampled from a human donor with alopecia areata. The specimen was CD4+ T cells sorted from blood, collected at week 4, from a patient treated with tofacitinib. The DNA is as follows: TGTGCCAGCAGGAACCGAATCACCGGGGAGCTGTTTTTT. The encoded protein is CASRNRITGELFF. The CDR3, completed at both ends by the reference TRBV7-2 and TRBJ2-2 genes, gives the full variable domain GAGVSQSPSNKVTEKGKDVELRCDPISGHTALYWYRQSLGQGLEFLIYFQGNSAPDKSGLPSDRFSAERTGGSVSTLTIQRTQQEDSAVYLCASRNRITGELFFGEGSRLTVL.